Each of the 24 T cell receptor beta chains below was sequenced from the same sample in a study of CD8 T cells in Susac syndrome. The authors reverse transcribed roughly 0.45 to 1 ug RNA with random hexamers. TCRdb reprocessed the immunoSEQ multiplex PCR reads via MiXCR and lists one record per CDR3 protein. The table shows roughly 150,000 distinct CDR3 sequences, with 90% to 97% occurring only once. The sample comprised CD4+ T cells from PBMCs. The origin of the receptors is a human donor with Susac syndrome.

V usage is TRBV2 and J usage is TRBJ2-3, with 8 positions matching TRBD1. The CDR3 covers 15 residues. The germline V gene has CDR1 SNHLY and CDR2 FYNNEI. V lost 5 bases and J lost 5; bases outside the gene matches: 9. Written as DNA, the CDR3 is TGTGCCAGCAGTAATTGGGGACAGGTCCAAGATACGCAGTATTTT. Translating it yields CASSNWGQVQDTQYF.

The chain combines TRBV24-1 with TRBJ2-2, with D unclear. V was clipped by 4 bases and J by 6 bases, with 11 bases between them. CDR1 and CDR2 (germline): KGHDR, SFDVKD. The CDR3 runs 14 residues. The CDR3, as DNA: TGTGCCACCAGTGACCCTGATTATGCCGGGGAGCTGTTTTTT. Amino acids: CATSDPDYAGELFF.

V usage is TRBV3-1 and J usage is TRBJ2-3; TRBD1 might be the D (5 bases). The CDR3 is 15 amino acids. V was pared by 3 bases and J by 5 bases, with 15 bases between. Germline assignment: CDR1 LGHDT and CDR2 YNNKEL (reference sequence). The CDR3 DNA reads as TGTGCCAGCAGCCAGGCCCAGGGCCGTAAAGATACGCAGTATTTT. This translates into CASSQAQGRKDTQYF.

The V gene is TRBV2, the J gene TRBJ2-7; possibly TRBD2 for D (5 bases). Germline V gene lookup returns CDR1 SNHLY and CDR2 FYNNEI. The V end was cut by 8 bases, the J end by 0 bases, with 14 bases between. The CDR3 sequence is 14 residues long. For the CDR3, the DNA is TGTGCCAGCCATAGCGTATCCAACTCCTACGAGCAGTACTTC. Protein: CASHSVSNSYEQYF.

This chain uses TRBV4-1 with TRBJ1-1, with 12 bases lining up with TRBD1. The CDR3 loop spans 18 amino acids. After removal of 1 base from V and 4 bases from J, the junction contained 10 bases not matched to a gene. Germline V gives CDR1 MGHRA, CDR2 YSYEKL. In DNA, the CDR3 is TGCGCCAGCAGCCAAGGGTCGGGACAGGGGGCTCGGGGCACTGAAGCTTTCTTT. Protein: CASSQGSGQGARGTEAFF.

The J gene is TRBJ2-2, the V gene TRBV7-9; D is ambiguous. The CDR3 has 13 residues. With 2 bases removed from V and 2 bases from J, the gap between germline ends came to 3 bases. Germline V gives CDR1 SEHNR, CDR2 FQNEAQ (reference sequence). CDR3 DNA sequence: TGTGCCAGCAGCTTATTAAACACCGGGGAGCTGTTTTTT. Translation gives CASSLLNTGELFF.

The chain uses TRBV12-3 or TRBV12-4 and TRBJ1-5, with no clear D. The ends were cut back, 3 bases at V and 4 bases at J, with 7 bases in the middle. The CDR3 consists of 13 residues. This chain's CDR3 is CASSFTENQPQHF. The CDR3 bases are TGTGCCAGCAGTTTTACAGAGAATCAGCCCCAGCATTTT.

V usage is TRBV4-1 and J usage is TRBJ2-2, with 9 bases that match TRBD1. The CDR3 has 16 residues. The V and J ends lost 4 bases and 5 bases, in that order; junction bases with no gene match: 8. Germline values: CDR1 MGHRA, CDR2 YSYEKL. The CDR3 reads CASSPQDRGRTGELFF. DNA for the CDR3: TGCGCCAGCAGCCCCCAGGACAGGGGAAGGACCGGGGAGCTGTTTTTT.

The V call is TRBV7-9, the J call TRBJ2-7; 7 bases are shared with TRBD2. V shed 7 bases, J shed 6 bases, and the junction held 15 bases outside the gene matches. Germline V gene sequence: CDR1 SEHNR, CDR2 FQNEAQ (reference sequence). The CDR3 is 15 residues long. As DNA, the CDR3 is TGTGCCAGCACCAACCTTGGGGAGGGGCGAGGCGAGCAGTACTTC. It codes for CASTNLGEGRGEQYF.

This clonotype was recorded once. The CDR3 nucleotides are TGCAGTGCTATAAACTTGCGACAGGGAAAGGGTGAGCAGTTCTTC. Residues: CSAINLRQGKGEQFF. The rearrangement uses TRBV20-1 and TRBJ2-1; 7 nucleotides align to TRBD1. Trimming at V came to 4 bases and at J to 9 bases, leaving 15 bases not matched to a gene. Germline CDR1 reads DFQATT; CDR2 reads SNEGSKA (reference sequence). This CDR3 is built from 15 residues.

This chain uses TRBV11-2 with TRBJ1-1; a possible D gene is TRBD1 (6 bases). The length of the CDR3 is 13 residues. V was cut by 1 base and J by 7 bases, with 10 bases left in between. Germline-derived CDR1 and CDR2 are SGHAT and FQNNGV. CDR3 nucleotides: TGTGCCAGCAGCTTAGCCCAGACAGGTGAAGCTTTCTTT. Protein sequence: CASSLAQTGEAFF.

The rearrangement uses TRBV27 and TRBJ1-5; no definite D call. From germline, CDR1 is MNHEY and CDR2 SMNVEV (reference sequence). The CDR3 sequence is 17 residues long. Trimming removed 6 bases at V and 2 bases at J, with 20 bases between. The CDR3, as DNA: TGTGCCAGCAGCCCTCGTGACCCTCGGCTAGGCAATCAGCCCCAGCATTTT. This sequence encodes CASSPRDPRLGNQPQHF.

The DNA of the CDR3 is TGTGCCATCAGTGAGAGACAGACAGATACGCAGTATTTT. It encodes CAISERQTDTQYF. The rearrangement links TRBV10-3 to TRBJ2-3; D is possibly TRBD1 (5 bases). The CDR3 length is 13 residues. With 2 bases removed from V and 3 bases from J, the gap between germline ends came to 6 bases. CDR1 is ENHRY and CDR2 is SYGVKD in the germline V gene.

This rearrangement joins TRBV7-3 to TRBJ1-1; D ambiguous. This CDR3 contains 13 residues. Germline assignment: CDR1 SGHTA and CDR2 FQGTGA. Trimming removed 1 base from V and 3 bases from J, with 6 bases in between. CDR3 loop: CASSLRLDTEAFF. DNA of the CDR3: TGTGCCAGCAGCTTAAGGTTAGACACTGAAGCTTTCTTT.

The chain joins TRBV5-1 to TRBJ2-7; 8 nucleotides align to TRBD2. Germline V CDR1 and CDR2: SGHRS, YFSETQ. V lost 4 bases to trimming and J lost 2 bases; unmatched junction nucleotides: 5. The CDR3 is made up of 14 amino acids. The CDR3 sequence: CASSATSATYEQYF. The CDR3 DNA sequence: TGCGCCAGCAGCGCGACTAGCGCGACCTACGAGCAGTACTTC.

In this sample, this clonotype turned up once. The CDR3 reads CASSPGAGSWAQHF. The CDR3 DNA follows: TGTGCCAGCAGTCCCGGGGCGGGGAGCTGGGCCCAGCATTTT. The chain links TRBV12-3 or TRBV12-4 to TRBJ1-5; a weak D match, TRBD1 (5 bases). The CDR3 has 14 amino acids. The V gene lost 5 bases and the J gene lost 11 bases, with 19 bases spanning the gap.

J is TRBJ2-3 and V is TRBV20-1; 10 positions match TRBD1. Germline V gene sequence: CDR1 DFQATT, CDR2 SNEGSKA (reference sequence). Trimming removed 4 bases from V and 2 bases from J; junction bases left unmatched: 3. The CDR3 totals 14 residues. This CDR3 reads CSATGTGDTDTQYF. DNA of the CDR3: TGCAGTGCTACTGGGACAGGGGACACAGATACGCAGTATTTT.

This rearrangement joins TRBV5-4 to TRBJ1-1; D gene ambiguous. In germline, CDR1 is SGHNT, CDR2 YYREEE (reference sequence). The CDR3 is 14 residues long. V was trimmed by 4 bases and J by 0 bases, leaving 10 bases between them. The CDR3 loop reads CASSSSLMNTEAFF. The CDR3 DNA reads TGTGCCAGCAGCAGTTCCCTCATGAACACTGAAGCTTTCTTT.

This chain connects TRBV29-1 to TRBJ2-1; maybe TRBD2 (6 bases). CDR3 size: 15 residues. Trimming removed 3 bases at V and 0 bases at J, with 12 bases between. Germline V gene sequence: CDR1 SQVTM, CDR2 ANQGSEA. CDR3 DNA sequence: TGCAGCGTTGATGTTAGCGGAGGCTCCTACAATGAGCAGTTCTTC. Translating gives CSVDVSGGSYNEQFF.

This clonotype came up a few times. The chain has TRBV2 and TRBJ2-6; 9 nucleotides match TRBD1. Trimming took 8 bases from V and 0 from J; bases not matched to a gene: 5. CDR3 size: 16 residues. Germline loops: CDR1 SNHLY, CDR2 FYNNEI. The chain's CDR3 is CASSGQGSSGANVLTF. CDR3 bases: TGTGCCAGCTCCGGACAGGGGAGCTCTGGGGCCAACGTCCTGACTTTC.

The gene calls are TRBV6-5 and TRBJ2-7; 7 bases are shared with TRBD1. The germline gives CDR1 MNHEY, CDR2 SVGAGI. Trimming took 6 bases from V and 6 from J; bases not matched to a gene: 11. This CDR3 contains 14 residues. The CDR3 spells CASRQPRQGGEQYF. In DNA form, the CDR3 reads TGTGCCAGCAGACAACCTCGACAGGGCGGCGAGCAGTACTTC.

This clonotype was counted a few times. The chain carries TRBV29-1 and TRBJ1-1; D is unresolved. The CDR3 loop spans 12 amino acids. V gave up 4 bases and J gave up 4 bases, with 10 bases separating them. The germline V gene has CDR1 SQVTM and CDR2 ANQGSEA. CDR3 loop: CSVAGRVTEAFF. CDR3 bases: TGCAGCGTTGCCGGGAGGGTCACTGAAGCTTTCTTT.

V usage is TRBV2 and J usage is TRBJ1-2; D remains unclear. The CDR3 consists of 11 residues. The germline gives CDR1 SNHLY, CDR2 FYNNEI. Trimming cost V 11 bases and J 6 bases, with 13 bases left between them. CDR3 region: CASTPLHGYTF. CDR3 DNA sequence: TGTGCCTCGACACCACTCCATGGCTACACCTTC. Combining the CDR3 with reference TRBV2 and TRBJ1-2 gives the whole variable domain EPEVTQTPSHQVTQMGQEVILRCVPISNHLYFYWYRQILGQKVEFLVSFYNNEISEKSEIFDDQFSVERPDGSNFTLKIRSTKLEDSAMYFCASTPLHGYTFGSGTRLTVV.

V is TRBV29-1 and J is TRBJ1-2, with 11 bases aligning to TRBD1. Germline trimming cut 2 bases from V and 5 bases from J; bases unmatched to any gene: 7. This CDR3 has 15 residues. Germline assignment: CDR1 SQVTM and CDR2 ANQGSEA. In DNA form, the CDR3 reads TGCAGCGTTGAAAAGGGGACAGGGGGGACTTATGGCTACACCTTC. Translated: CSVEKGTGGTYGYTF.